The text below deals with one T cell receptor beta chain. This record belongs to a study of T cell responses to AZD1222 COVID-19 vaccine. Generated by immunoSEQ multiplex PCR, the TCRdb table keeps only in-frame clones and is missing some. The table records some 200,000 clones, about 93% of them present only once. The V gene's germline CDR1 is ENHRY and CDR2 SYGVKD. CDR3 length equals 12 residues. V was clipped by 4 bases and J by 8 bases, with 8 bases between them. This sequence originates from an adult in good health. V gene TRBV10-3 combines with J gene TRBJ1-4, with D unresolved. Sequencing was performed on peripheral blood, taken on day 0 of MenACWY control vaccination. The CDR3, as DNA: TGTGCCATCAGTGGTCGCGGGGAAAAACTGTTTTTT. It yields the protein CAISGRGEKLFF.